The 14 T cell receptor beta chains below all came from one sample that was sequenced in a study of blood T cell repertoires in COVID-19. Clones were sequenced by immunoSEQ multiplex PCR, and TCRdb holds only the in-frame ones, with some missing. The sample yields roughly 380,000 clones, almost 90% seen once. Sequencing input: PBMCs or T cells enriched from blood (not recorded which). The receptors were gathered from a woman between 25 and 40 years old who had been exposed to COVID-19.

V and J are TRBV5-1 and TRBJ1-4; 10 bases agree with TRBD1. J was trimmed by 7 bases and V by 0 bases; bases with no gene match: 3. Germline lookup yields CDR1 SGHRS and CDR2 YFSETQ. CDR3 length equals 15 residues. DNA of the CDR3: TGCGCCAGCAGCTTGGCCGGGACAGGGGTTGAAAAACTGTTTTTT. Its protein is CASSLAGTGVEKLFF.

This clone has only one observation. The chain carries TRBV18 and TRBJ1-2; D is undetermined. The V end lost 4 bases, the J end lost 2 bases, and 14 bases lay between the germline ends. The CDR3 loop spans 15 amino acids. Germline V gives CDR1 KGHSH, CDR2 LQKENI. The CDR3 coding sequence is TGTGCCAGCTCACAGAACGAGGGTTCAAACTATGGCTACACCTTC. It encodes CASSQNEGSNYGYTF.

The rearrangement links TRBV28 to TRBJ2-1, with TRBD2 as a possible D gene (5 bases). The V gene lost 6 bases and the J gene lost 2 bases, with 14 bases spanning the gap. CDR3 length: 15 residues. Germline V gene sequence: CDR1 MDHEN, CDR2 SYDVKM. The CDR3 DNA reads TGTGCCAGCAGGACCTTCCGGGGAACCTACAATGAGCAGTTCTTC. Translating gives CASRTFRGTYNEQFF.

The V and J genes are TRBV9 and TRBJ1-1; D might be TRBD1 (6 bases). V was clipped by 3 bases and J by 1 base, with 13 bases between them. The CDR3 covers 15 residues. CDR1 is SGDLS and CDR2 is YYNGEE in the germline V gene. The CDR3 spells CASSAWDNPNTEAFF. DNA of the CDR3: TGTGCCAGCAGCGCTTGGGACAACCCGAACACTGAAGCTTTCTTT.

This clone was counted once. This chain joins TRBV20-1 and TRBJ2-7; 10 nucleotides align to TRBD2. The CDR3 has 10 amino acids. V dropped 5 bases and J dropped 11; count of bases not matched to a gene: 3. Germline assignment: CDR1 DFQATT and CDR2 SNEGSKA (reference sequence). The CDR3 DNA reads TGCAGTGCTCCTAGCGGGAGCAAGTACTTC. Translating it yields CSAPSGSKYF.

This chain connects TRBV5-1 to TRBJ2-2; D might be TRBD1 (6 bases). The CDR3 is 16 amino acids. V was trimmed by 0 bases and J by 7 bases, leaving 16 bases between them. The V gene's germline CDR1 is SGHRS and CDR2 YFSETQ. The CDR3 loop is CASSLDGTPLVGELFF. The DNA of the CDR3 is TGCGCCAGCAGCTTGGACGGGACACCATTGGTCGGGGAGCTGTTTTTT.

This rearrangement joins TRBV5-1 to TRBJ1-1; possibly TRBD1 for D (6 bases). In germline, CDR1 is SGHRS, CDR2 YFSETQ. With 1 base removed from V and 7 bases from J, the gap between germline ends came to 14 bases. The CDR3 has 14 residues. The CDR3 protein is CASSLIQGVDEAFF. CDR3 coding DNA: TGCGCCAGCAGCTTGATACAGGGAGTAGATGAAGCTTTCTTT.

The chain is built from TRBV15 and TRBJ1-5, with 9 bases identical to TRBD1. The V and J ends lost 1 base and 7 bases, in that order; junction bases with no gene match: 11. CDR1 is LNHNV, CDR2 YYDKDF, per germline (reference sequence). The CDR3 extends over 17 amino acids. The DNA of the CDR3 is TGTGCCACCAGCAGAGGGGACAGGGAAAGGGTGGGGCAGCCCCAGCATTTT. Translation gives CATSRGDRERVGQPQHF.

This sequence joins TRBV18 and TRBJ2-1, with D tentatively TRBD2 (5 bases). The CDR3 sequence is 15 residues long. V was pared by 1 base and J by 6 bases, with 13 bases between. CDR1 and CDR2 (germline): KGHSH, LQKENI. As DNA, the CDR3 is TGTGCCAGCTCACCACTTGGAGGCCGCTTCAATGAGCAGTTCTTC. Amino acids: CASSPLGGRFNEQFF.

The rearrangement joins TRBV6-4 to TRBJ2-1, with TRBD2 matching over 11 bases. Germline-derived CDR1 and CDR2 are MRHNA and SNTAGT. The CDR3 extends over 13 amino acids. Trimming took 5 bases from V and 10 from J; bases not matched to a gene: 4. The CDR3 reads CASSSLAGGEQFF. The CDR3 nucleotides are TGTGCCAGCAGTAGTCTAGCGGGAGGCGAGCAGTTCTTC.

This rearrangement joins TRBV24-1 to TRBJ1-4; 7 bases fit TRBD1. V lost 4 bases and J lost 3; bases outside the gene matches: 7. CDR1 is KGHDR, CDR2 SFDVKD, per germline. The CDR3 totals 16 residues. CDR3 nucleotides: TGTGCCACCAGTGACAAAACAGGGGATTCTAATGAAAAACTGTTTTTT. This codes for CATSDKTGDSNEKLFF.

V is TRBV7-9 and J is TRBJ2-7; 8 bases map to TRBD1. Germline-derived CDR1 and CDR2 are SEHNR and FQNEAQ (reference sequence). The CDR3 totals 15 residues. V trimming: 5 bases; J trimming: 0 bases; junction bases outside the gene matches: 6. CDR3 loop: CASSPPGQASYEQYF. The CDR3 DNA sequence: TGTGCCAGCAGCCCACCGGGACAGGCCTCCTACGAGCAGTACTTC.

The chain links TRBV29-1 to TRBJ1-1; tentative D call: TRBD1 (5 bases). CDR3 size: 12 residues. The V end lost 6 bases, the J end lost 5 bases, and 13 bases lay between the germline ends. CDR1 and CDR2 (germline): SQVTM, ANQGSEA. The CDR3 DNA follows: TGCAGCGTCAATGGGGGGGGGACTGAAGCTTTCTTT. Protein: CSVNGGGTEAFF.

V is TRBV4-2 and J is TRBJ1-1; 9 bases line up with TRBD1. V shed 2 bases, J shed 6 bases, and the junction held 10 bases outside the gene matches. Looked up from germline, CDR1 is LGHNA and CDR2 is YNFKEQ. This CDR3 is 16 amino acids long. The CDR3 nucleotides are TGTGCCAGCAGCCAAATCTCGTCAGGACAGGGGCCTGAAGCTTTCTTT. It codes for CASSQISSGQGPEAFF.